This TCR beta chain was identified in a study of Graves' ophthalmopathy and Graves' hyperthyroidism. Regarding this clonotype: The antigen is undetermined.

The authors amplified TCR beta CDR3 regions, and they did so from RNA transcripts for repertoire sequencing. The first round was an RT-PCR with HTBI primers, and the second round was a multiplex PCR. TCRdb ran MiXCR on the multiplex PCR reads and lists one entry per CDR3 protein. Of roughly 600,000 distinct CDR3 sequences listed, approximately 37% are singletons. Regarding the study as a whole: As the model predicted ophthalmopathy progression, it achieved a sensitivity of 70.59% and a specificity of around 76%. Sensitivity reached roughly 88% and specificity about 76% for a 13-signature model separating ophthalmopathy from stable hyperthyroidism.

This CDR3 has 11 amino acids. Trimming took 3 bases from V and 9 from J, leaving 11 bases between them. Germline CDR1 SQVTM, CDR2 ANQGSEA. The chain is built from TRBV29-1 and TRBJ1-2; D gene unclear. The sequence was collected from an adult man with Graves' hyperthyroidism. The material sequenced was peripheral blood or thyroid tissue (not recorded which). The CDR3 here is CSVEAGSSYTF. The CDR3 nucleotides read TGCAGCGTTGAGGCGGGGTCGAGCTACACCTTC.